A selection of T cell receptor beta chains follows, all from one sample in a study of HIV-infected patients and healthy controls. TCRdb re-analysed the 5' RACE reads in MiXCR, keeping a single row per CDR3 protein. Counted here are tens of thousands of distinct CDR3 sequences, about 17% occurring once; the ten biggest clones make up about 6%. The sequenced material came from CD4+ T cells from blood. The receptors shown here come from a human donor in good health. CDR3s include the opening cysteine and the closing phenylalanine or tryptophan. A D gene is named only where the DNA matches it firmly. Clone size appears in some rows only: once, few, many, or a class for an expanded clone.

v_call: TRBV6-2/TRBV6-3; clone_size: few; j_call: TRBJ2-7; d_call: TRBD2; cdr3_aa: CASRPTSGRGQHEQYF; cdr3_nt: TGTGCCAGCAGGCCGACTAGCGGGAGGGGGCAGCACGAGCAGTACTTC
v_call: TRBV7-8; clone_size: few; j_call: TRBJ2-3; d_call: -; cdr3_aa: CASSSRLTSSTDTQYF; cdr3_nt: TGTGCCAGCAGCTCCCGCTTAACTAGCAGCACAGATACGCAGTATTTT
v_call: TRBV10-3; clone_size: -; j_call: TRBJ2-7; d_call: -; cdr3_aa: CAISGQAGAYEQYF; cdr3_nt: TGTGCCATCAGTGGACAGGCGGGGGCCTACGAGCAGTACTTC
v_call: TRBV18; clone_size: few; j_call: TRBJ2-3; d_call: -; cdr3_aa: CASSPNSVTDTQYF; cdr3_nt: TGTGCCAGCTCACCAAATAGCGTAACAGATACGCAGTATTTT
v_call: TRBV12-3/TRBV12-4; clone_size: many; j_call: TRBJ2-3; d_call: -; cdr3_aa: CASSIASGYGTDTQYF; cdr3_nt: TGTGCCAGCAGTATAGCATCGGGATACGGCACAGATACGCAGTATTTT
v_call: TRBV20-1; clone_size: few; j_call: TRBJ1-2; d_call: -; cdr3_aa: CSARRGIYGYTF; cdr3_nt: TGCAGTGCTAGGCGGGGTATTTATGGCTACACCTTC
v_call: TRBV2; clone_size: many; j_call: TRBJ1-1; d_call: -; cdr3_aa: CASRTRRDTEAFF; cdr3_nt: TGTGCCAGCCGGACTAGGAGGGACACTGAAGCTTTCTTT
v_call: TRBV7-2; clone_size: few; j_call: TRBJ2-1; d_call: -; cdr3_aa: CASSFGPPVGNEQFF; cdr3_nt: TGTGCCAGCAGCTTTGGACCGCCAGTGGGCAATGAGCAGTTCTTC
v_call: TRBV18; clone_size: -; j_call: TRBJ1-3; d_call: -; cdr3_aa: CASSQGQRYSGNTIYF; cdr3_nt: TGTGCCAGCTCACAAGGACAGAGATACTCTGGAAACACCATATATTTT
v_call: TRBV19; clone_size: -; j_call: TRBJ1-5; d_call: -; cdr3_aa: CASSTKGQDQPQHF; cdr3_nt: TGTGCCAGTAGTACCAAGGGTCAGGATCAGCCCCAGCATTTT
v_call: TRBV7-2; clone_size: -; j_call: TRBJ2-1; d_call: TRBD2; cdr3_aa: CASSISGSTYNEQFF; cdr3_nt: TGTGCCAGCAGTATTAGCGGGAGCACCTACAATGAGCAGTTCTTC
v_call: TRBV29-1; clone_size: -; j_call: TRBJ2-7; d_call: TRBD1; cdr3_aa: CSVRTGGDEQYF; cdr3_nt: TGCAGCGTACGGACAGGTGGGGACGAGCAGTACTTC
v_call: TRBV5-1; clone_size: few; j_call: TRBJ2-4; d_call: -; cdr3_aa: CASSLYYDTGGGRWAKNIQYF; cdr3_nt: TGCGCCAGCAGCTTGTACTACGACACTGGAGGAGGCAGATGGGCCAAAAACATTCAGTACTTC
v_call: TRBV3-2; clone_size: many; j_call: TRBJ2-1; d_call: -; cdr3_aa: CASSPVPSGENEQFF; cdr3_nt: TGTGCCAGCAGCCCCGTCCCTAGCGGGGAAAATGAGCAGTTCTTC
v_call: TRBV2; clone_size: few; j_call: TRBJ2-7; d_call: -; cdr3_aa: CASNSQKREQYF; cdr3_nt: TGTGCCAGCAACAGCCAAAAGCGCGAGCAGTACTTC
v_call: TRBV19; clone_size: -; j_call: TRBJ2-3; d_call: -; cdr3_aa: CASRPMGADTQYF; cdr3_nt: TGTGCCAGTAGACCAATGGGCGCAGATACGCAGTATTTT
v_call: TRBV30; clone_size: -; j_call: TRBJ2-1; d_call: -; cdr3_aa: CAWSDRGWGDEQFF; cdr3_nt: TGTGCCTGGAGTGACAGGGGCTGGGGGGATGAGCAGTTCTTC
v_call: TRBV19; clone_size: few; j_call: TRBJ2-7; d_call: TRBD1; cdr3_aa: CASRPTGLPYEQYF; cdr3_nt: TGTGCCAGTAGACCGACAGGGTTGCCCTACGAGCAGTACTTC
v_call: TRBV7-9; clone_size: many; j_call: TRBJ2-2; d_call: -; cdr3_aa: CASSFKGLQRRGAGELFF; cdr3_nt: TGTGCCAGCAGCTTTAAGGGCCTTCAACGGCGGGGCGCCGGGGAGCTGTTTTTT
v_call: TRBV18; clone_size: -; j_call: TRBJ2-3; d_call: -; cdr3_aa: CASSPTHGGDTQYF; cdr3_nt: TGTGCCAGCTCACCAACTCATGGCGGAGATACGCAGTATTTT
v_call: TRBV29-1; clone_size: few; j_call: TRBJ1-1; d_call: -; cdr3_aa: CSGGSGTEAFF; cdr3_nt: TGCAGCGGCGGGTCGGGGACTGAAGCTTTCTTT
v_call: TRBV6-6; clone_size: few; j_call: TRBJ1-5; d_call: -; cdr3_aa: CASSYSRGGHQPQHF; cdr3_nt: TGTGCCAGCAGTTATTCCAGGGGCGGGCATCAGCCCCAGCATTTT
v_call: TRBV7-2; clone_size: -; j_call: TRBJ2-3; d_call: TRBD1; cdr3_aa: CASSLAGTGDADTQYF; cdr3_nt: TGTGCCAGCAGCTTGGCCGGGACAGGGGATGCAGATACGCAGTATTTT
v_call: TRBV20-1; clone_size: -; j_call: TRBJ2-3; d_call: TRBD2; cdr3_aa: CSARGDLISTDTQYF; cdr3_nt: TGCAGCGCCCGGGGGGACCTAATTAGCACAGATACGCAGTATTTT
v_call: TRBV29-1; clone_size: -; j_call: TRBJ1-4; d_call: -; cdr3_aa: CSAEQGSEEKLFF; cdr3_nt: TGCAGCGCCGAGCAGGGGTCAGAAGAAAAACTGTTTTTT
v_call: TRBV20-1; clone_size: few; j_call: TRBJ1-4; d_call: -; cdr3_aa: CSATRGGWATNEKLFF; cdr3_nt: TGCAGTGCTACCCGGGGGGGGTGGGCAACTAATGAAAAACTGTTTTTT
v_call: TRBV29-1; clone_size: few; j_call: TRBJ1-2; d_call: -; cdr3_aa: CSASWTSGGYTF; cdr3_nt: TGCAGCGCAAGCTGGACGTCAGGGGGCTACACCTTC
v_call: TRBV6-2/TRBV6-3; clone_size: few; j_call: TRBJ1-5; d_call: -; cdr3_aa: CASSYGSNQPQHF; cdr3_nt: TGTGCCAGCAGTTACGGCAGCAATCAGCCCCAGCATTTT
v_call: TRBV12-3/TRBV12-4; clone_size: -; j_call: TRBJ2-1; d_call: -; cdr3_aa: CASSRGAHSYNEQFF; cdr3_nt: TGTGCCAGCAGCCGCGGGGCCCACTCCTACAATGAGCAGTTCTTC
v_call: TRBV7-9; clone_size: few; j_call: TRBJ1-4; d_call: -; cdr3_aa: CASSLDLATNEKLFF; cdr3_nt: TGTGCCAGCAGCTTAGATCTTGCAACTAATGAAAAACTGTTTTTT
v_call: TRBV30; clone_size: -; j_call: TRBJ2-1; d_call: -; cdr3_aa: CAWSLSGWNNEQFF; cdr3_nt: TGTGCCTGGAGTCTGTCAGGGTGGAACAATGAGCAGTTCTTC